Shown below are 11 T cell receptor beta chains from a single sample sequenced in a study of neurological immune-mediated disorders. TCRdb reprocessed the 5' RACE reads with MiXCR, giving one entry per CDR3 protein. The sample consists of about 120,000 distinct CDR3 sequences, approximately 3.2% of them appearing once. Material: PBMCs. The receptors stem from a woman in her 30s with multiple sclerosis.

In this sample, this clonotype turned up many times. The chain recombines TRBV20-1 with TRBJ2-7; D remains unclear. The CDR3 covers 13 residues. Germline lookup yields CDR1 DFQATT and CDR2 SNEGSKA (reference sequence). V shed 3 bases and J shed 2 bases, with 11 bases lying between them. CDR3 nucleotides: TGCAGTGCTAGCTTGGACGCCACCTACGAGCAGTACTTC. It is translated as CSASLDATYEQYF.

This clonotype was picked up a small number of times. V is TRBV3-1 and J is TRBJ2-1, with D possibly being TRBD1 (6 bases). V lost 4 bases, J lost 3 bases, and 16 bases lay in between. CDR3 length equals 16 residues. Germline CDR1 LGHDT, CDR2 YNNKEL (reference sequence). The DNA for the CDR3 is TGTGCCAGCAGCCTTCAGGGGACACGGATCTACAATGAGCAGTTCTTC. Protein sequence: CASSLQGTRIYNEQFF.

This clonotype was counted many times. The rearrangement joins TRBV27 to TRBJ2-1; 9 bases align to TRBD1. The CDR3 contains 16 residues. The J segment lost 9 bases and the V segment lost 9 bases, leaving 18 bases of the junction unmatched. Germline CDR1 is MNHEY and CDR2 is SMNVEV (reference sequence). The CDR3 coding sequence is TGTGCCAGTCTAGATTCCGGGACAGGGATTGTGGGTGAGCAGTTCTTC. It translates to CASLDSGTGIVGEQFF.

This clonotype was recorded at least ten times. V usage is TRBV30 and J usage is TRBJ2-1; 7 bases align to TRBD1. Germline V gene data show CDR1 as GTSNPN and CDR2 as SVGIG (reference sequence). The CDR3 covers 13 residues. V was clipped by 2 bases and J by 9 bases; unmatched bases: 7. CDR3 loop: CAWSTGARREQFF. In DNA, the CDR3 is TGTGCCTGGAGTACAGGGGCGCGGCGTGAGCAGTTCTTC.

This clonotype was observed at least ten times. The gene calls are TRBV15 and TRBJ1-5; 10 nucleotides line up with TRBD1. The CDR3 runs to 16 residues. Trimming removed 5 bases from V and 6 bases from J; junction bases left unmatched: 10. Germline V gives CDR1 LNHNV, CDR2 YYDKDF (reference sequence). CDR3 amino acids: CATSPRTGGSLQPQHF. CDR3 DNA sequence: TGTGCCACCAGCCCCCGGACAGGGGGAAGTCTTCAGCCCCAGCATTTT.

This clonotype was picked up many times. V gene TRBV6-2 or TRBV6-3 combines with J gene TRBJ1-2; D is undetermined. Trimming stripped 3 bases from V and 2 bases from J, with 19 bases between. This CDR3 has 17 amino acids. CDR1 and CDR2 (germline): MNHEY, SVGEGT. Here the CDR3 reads CASSYLPVRARNYGYTF. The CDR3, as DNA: TGTGCCAGCAGTTATCTTCCAGTGCGGGCGCGAAACTATGGCTACACCTTC.

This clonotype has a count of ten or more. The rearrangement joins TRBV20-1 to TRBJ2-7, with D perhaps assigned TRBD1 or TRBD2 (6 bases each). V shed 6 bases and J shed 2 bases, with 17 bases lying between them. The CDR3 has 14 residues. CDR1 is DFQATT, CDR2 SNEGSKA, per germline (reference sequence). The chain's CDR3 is CSAPGGVGTYEQYF. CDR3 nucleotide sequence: TGCAGTGCCCCCGGGGGCGTAGGGACCTACGAGCAGTACTTC.

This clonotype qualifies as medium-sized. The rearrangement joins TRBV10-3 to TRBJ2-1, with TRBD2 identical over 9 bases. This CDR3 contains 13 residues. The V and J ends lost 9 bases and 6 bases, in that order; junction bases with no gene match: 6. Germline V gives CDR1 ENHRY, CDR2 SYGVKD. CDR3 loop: CAMGLAEGNEQFF. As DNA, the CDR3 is TGTGCCATGGGACTAGCCGAAGGCAATGAGCAGTTCTTC.

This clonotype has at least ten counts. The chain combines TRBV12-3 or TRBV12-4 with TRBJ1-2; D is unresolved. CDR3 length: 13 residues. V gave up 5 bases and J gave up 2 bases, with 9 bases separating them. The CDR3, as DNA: TGTGCCAGCAGTCTCCAACTAAACTATGGCTACACCTTC. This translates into CASSLQLNYGYTF.

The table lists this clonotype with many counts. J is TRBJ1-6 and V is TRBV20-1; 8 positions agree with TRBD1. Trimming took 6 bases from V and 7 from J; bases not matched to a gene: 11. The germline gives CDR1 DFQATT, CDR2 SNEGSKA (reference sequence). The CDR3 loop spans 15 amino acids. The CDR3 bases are TGCAGTGCCACCACCGGGACAGGCGACAATTCACCCCTCCACTTT. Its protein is CSATTGTGDNSPLHF.

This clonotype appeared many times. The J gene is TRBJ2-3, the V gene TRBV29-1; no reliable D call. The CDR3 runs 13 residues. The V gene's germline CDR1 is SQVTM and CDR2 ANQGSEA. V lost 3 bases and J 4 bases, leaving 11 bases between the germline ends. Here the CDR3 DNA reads TGCAGCGTTGAGCCAGGAGTCGCAGATACGCAGTATTTT. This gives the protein CSVEPGVADTQYF.